This TCR beta chain was sequenced in a study of CD8 T cells in ankylosing spondylitis. Whole-study findings and limits: Several highly homologous variants made up a TCR beta motif, and this motif appeared characteristic of ankylosing spondylitis blood. According to the report, clones linked to the disease were significantly enriched in matched synovial fluid samples taken from ankylosing spondylitis patients.

Library preparation for TCR beta used quantitative 5'-RACE with molecular barcodes. TCRdb analysed the 5' RACE reads with MiXCR anew, one entry per CDR3 protein. The sample has under 450,000 distinct CDR3 sequences; roughly 17% are singletons. As concerns this clonotype: No antigen is known for it.

With 0 bases clipped from V and 1 base from J, the junction kept 10 bases outside the gene matches. In germline, CDR1 is DFQATT, CDR2 SNEGSKA (reference sequence). The CDR3 is made up of 17 amino acids. The sequenced material came from blood, either unsorted or a sorted T cell fraction (not recorded which). The receptor's source is a male donor with ankylosing spondylitis. This chain joins TRBV20-1 and TRBJ2-3; 7 bases align to TRBD2. The CDR3 here is CSARDFLAADGTDTQYF. CDR3 coding DNA: TGCAGTGCTAGAGATTTTCTAGCGGCCGACGGCACAGATACGCAGTATTTT.